This T cell receptor beta chain is drawn from a study of T cells in Graves' hyperthyroidism and ophthalmopathy. As for the study in general: Specimen type is peripheral blood, collected at initial diagnosis prior to any treatment.

Whole-study results and caveats: A model of 13 V-J pairs discriminated ophthalmopathy from stable hyperthyroidism.

With 5 bases removed from V and 3 bases from J, the gap between germline ends came to 16 bases. This CDR3 has 15 residues. CDR1 is ENHRY and CDR2 is SYGVKD in the germline V gene. Every diagnosis used clinical symptoms, serum thyroxine and TRAb, thyroid ultrasound and orbital computed tomography. This clonotype was detected a few times. What it recognizes is unknown. Authors of the study amplified TCR beta CDR3 regions from RNA transcripts. HTBI primers were the set used in a first-round RT-PCR of the TCR CDR3. TCRdb recomputed calls from the multiplex PCR reads with MiXCR, one row per CDR3 protein. The table has 300,000 to 400,000 distinct CDR3 sequences, around 20% seen once.

The chain links TRBV10-3 to TRBJ2-5; TRBD1 might be the D (5 bases). The sequence derives from a woman aged 45 to 65 with Graves' hyperthyroidism. Material for sequencing was blood. CDR3 protein: CAISKAGAGKETQYF. In nucleotides, the CDR3 is TGTGCCATCAGTAAAGCTGGGGCAGGGAAAGAGACCCAGTACTTC.